This T cell receptor beta chain came from a study of T cell changes during pregnancy in multiple sclerosis. TCRdb's copy holds only in-frame clones and misses some; the assay was immunoSEQ multiplex PCR. The table lists roughly 35,000 clones, roughly 92% of them singletons. CDR1 MNHNY and CDR2 SVGAGI come from the germline V gene (reference sequence). With 5 bases removed from V and 0 bases from J, the gap between germline ends came to 11 bases. The CDR3 extends over 15 amino acids. The sequenced material came from PBMCs (not recorded whether the cells were cultured). The rearrangement joins TRBV6-6 to TRBJ1-5; D gene ambiguous. The clonotype comes from a female donor with multiple sclerosis, enrolled in a pregnancy study. The CDR3 sequence: CASSGPGYSNQPQHF. DNA for the CDR3: TGTGCCAGCAGTGGCCCCGGGTATAGCAATCAGCCCCAGCATTTT.